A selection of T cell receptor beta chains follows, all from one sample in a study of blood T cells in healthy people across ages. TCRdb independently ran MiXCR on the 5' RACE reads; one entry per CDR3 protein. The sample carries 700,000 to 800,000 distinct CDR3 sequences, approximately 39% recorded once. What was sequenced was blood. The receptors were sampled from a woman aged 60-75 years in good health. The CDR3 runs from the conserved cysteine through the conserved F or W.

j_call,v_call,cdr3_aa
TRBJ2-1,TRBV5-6,CASSFWTGSYNEQFF
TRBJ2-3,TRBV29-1,CSAPDNTDTQYF
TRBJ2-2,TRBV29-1,CSVEVVQGAVPNTGELFF
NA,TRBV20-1,CSASALTSGKNEQYF
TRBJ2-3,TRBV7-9,CASSLKGGRSTDTQYF
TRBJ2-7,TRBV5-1,CASSLPSGKIEYEQYF
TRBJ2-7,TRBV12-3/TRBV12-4,CASNGQGGSEQYF
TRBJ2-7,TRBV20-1,CSAESGQGGYEQYF
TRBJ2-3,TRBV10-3,CAISESTSGSRVDTQYF
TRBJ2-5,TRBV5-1,CASMDSAETQYF
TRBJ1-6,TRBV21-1,CASSKVGTGDSPLHF